This T cell receptor (beta chain) was captured by sequencing in a study of blood T cell repertoires in COVID-19. Generated by immunoSEQ multiplex PCR, the TCRdb table keeps only in-frame clones and is missing some. This sample yields approximately 170,000 clones, of which approximately 91% are seen a single time; roughly 5.3% belongs to the top ten. Trimming pared 3 bases from V and 0 bases from J, leaving 12 bases between. Per the germline V gene, CDR1 is WSHSY and CDR2 is SAAADI. There are 16 residues in the CDR3. The chain joins TRBV10-2 to TRBJ2-1; D remains ambiguous. This receptor was taken from a man in his late teens or twenties with COVID-19, enrolled during active disease. Sequencing used peripheral blood. The CDR3 bases are TGCGCCAGCAGTGAACCCGGCTCTAGCTCCTACAATGAGCAGTTCTTC. As protein: CASSEPGSSSYNEQFF.